The present entry profiles one TCR beta chain with its context. Its target antigen remains unknown. No clone much larger than this one lies a single base away; base qualities are absent. This sample is drawn from a study of neoadjuvant anti-PD-1 for oral cavity cancer (dated by TCRdb to about 2021). In the study overall: Patients mostly received three to four biweekly doses of nivolumab at 3 mg/kg before curative-intent surgical resection. For patients who did not progress, a fourth nivolumab dose was given around day 43, followed by definitive surgical resection on days 50-56. Under RECIST 1.1, a patient counted as a responder if showing complete response, partial response or stable disease, and as a non-responder if showing progression. An approximately 32% response rate was observed in the parent correlative cohort, in which eleven to twelve patients were included. The investigation overall reported the following: Within PBMCs, T cell clonality (Gini index) was significantly higher in non-responders than responders after neoadjuvant nivolumab. Higher pretreatment blood Treg/Th17 ratios correlated with both higher pretreatment blood TCRbeta clonality and lower post-treatment tumor TCRbeta clonality. The TCR analyses had only a few patients in each response group, and the authors called for validation in larger cohorts.

Between the V and J ends, shortened by 4 bases and 3 bases respectively, the junction contains 13 bases. For CDR1 and CDR2, the germline V gene (reference sequence) lists SEHNR and FQNEAQ. Its CDR3 holds 15 amino acids, cysteine through phenylalanine. Only the CDR3 DNA is retained, 45 bases long and in frame from the first base. This specimen's time point label, interpreted: before neoadjuvant nivolumab. Patients were newly diagnosed with stage II-IVA oral cavity squamous cell carcinoma and had received no prior systemic or radiation treatment. The cohort consisted of patients with HPV-negative, locally advanced oral cavity squamous cell carcinoma. Peripheral blood mononuclear cells were analyzed directly, without maintenance or expansion in culture. The samples were obtained from a longitudinal correlative study of a single-arm phase II trial testing neoadjuvant nivolumab in oral cavity squamous cell carcinoma. Subject-matched pre- and post-treatment PBMCs and tumors from three responders and three non-responders underwent genomic DNA-based TCRbeta sequencing. Peripheral blood mononuclear cells were drawn once before nivolumab treatment and a second time after treatment, when surgery took place. The Maxwell RSC DNA from Cells kit was used to extract genomic DNA from PBMCs.

PBMC libraries used mostly roughly 500 ng of input genomic DNA for deep sequencing, with six replicates per sample. Following the manufacturer's instructions, the team built TCRbeta libraries using the immunoSEQ hsTCRbeta kit. An Illumina NovaSeq 6000 S4 flow cell was used to sequence the final libraries, which had first been combined to 3 nM. From the authors' description of their analysis: The immunoSEQ Analyzer handled quality control and preprocessing of the raw data. The analysis was limited to productive rearrangements, and each clonotype was defined by a unique CDR3 amino acid sequence. Repertoire clonality was estimated as the Gini-Simpson index, computed with the R package tcR. Student's t test was used to compare Gini indices, while Pearson correlation assessed associations with tumor size change. TCRdb took this table from immuneACCESS and kept in-frame rearrangements with V and J called. Such tables lack part of the clones; where checked against another copy, unresolved V genes explain under half of the gap, and the rest is unexplained. The D gene and trimming were derived from the DNA, and the V and J assignments and clone size from that table. In all, the sample holds 30,000 to 35,000 clones, and 80% to 90% of those were seen once. The ten largest make up approximately 3.7% of the sample.

The TCR was taken from a person aged 35-79 years with oral cavity squamous cell carcinoma. The V and J genes are TRBV7-9 and TRBJ1-3, with the D gene too uncertain to name. The sample was PBMCs, taken before nivolumab (anti-PD-1) treatment. This receptor has the CDR3 CASSSPQRRGNTIYF. The DNA sequence reads TGTGCCAGCAGCTCGCCGCAGCGGCGTGGAAACACCATATATTTT.